This T cell receptor beta chain is from a study of neurological immune-mediated disorders. Study-level points and caveats: The most TCR clonal expansion was seen in HTLV-1-associated myelopathy, and the least was seen in multiple sclerosis, which fell below healthy controls.

As for this clonotype: No antigen is known for it.

cDNA synthesis was performed by 5'RACE with 10-nucleotide random UMIs. A single run covered 15-18 subjects with over 170 million TCR-beta sequences. TCRdb ran MiXCR on the 5' RACE reads and lists one entry per CDR3 protein. This sample has roughly 50,000 distinct CDR3 sequences; 15% to 20% occur once, and the top ten carry roughly 4%. The V gene lost 3 bases and the J gene lost 3 bases, with 18 bases spanning the gap. The CDR3 has 16 amino acids. Looked up from germline, CDR1 is LNHNV and CDR2 is YYDKDF (reference sequence). Volunteers from a blood bank in Maryland, USA, constituted the healthy controls.

The source of this sequence is a man aged 60-69 years in good health. V usage is TRBV15 and J usage is TRBJ2-7, with D perhaps matching TRBD1 or TRBD2 (5 bases each). The sequencing sample was made of PBMCs. CDR3 nucleotide sequence: TGTGCCACCAGCAGCTTAGAGTGGGACCGGAGCTACGAGCAGTACTTC. It yields the protein CATSSLEWDRSYEQYF.